The 27 T cell receptor beta chains in this list originate from one sample, sequenced in a study of PD-1 blockade in mismatch repair-deficient tumors. The table came from immunoSEQ multiplex PCR; TCRdb's copy has only in-frame clones and leaves some out. Of under 150,000 clones listed, roughly 86% are singletons. Sequenced material: peripheral blood, taken 44 weeks after starting pembrolizumab. The receptor set was obtained from an adult with mismatch repair-deficient cancer.

V and J are TRBV18 and TRBJ1-1; 10 nucleotides agree with TRBD1. This CDR3 contains 15 residues. Germline loops: CDR1 KGHSH, CDR2 LQKENI. The V and J ends lost 1 base and 5 bases, in that order; junction bases with no gene match: 4. The CDR3 loop reads CASSPRGTGETEAFF. As DNA, the CDR3 is TGTGCCAGCTCACCACGGGGGACAGGGGAAACTGAAGCTTTCTTT. Full variable domain (outside the CDR3, taken from reference TRBV18 and TRBJ1-1): NAGVMQNPRHLVRRRGQEARLRCSPMKGHSHVYWYRQLPEEGLKFMVYLQKENIIDESGMPKERFSAEFPKEGPSILRIQQVVRGDSAAYFCASSPRGTGETEAFFGQGTRLTVV.

The chain uses TRBV28 and TRBJ2-1; 9 bases are a match to TRBD1. The germline gives CDR1 MDHEN, CDR2 SYDVKM. The CDR3 loop spans 16 amino acids. The trim removed 6 bases at V and 4 bases at J, leaving 10 bases unmatched. DNA for the CDR3: TGTGCCAGCAGGCCTAATCCGGGACAGGGTTACAATGAGCAGTTCTTC. It codes for CASRPNPGQGYNEQFF.

The V gene is TRBV29-1, the J gene TRBJ1-5; TRBD1 aligns across 7 bases. The ends lost 5 bases at V and 3 bases at J; junction bases unmatched: 4. The CDR3 consists of 13 residues. The germline V gene encodes CDR1 SQVTM and CDR2 ANQGSEA. CDR3 loop: CSVLDRNNQPQHF. The DNA of the CDR3 is TGCAGCGTTCTGGACAGGAACAATCAGCCCCAGCATTTT.

The chain links TRBV5-6 to TRBJ2-1; the D gene is possibly TRBD1 (9 bases). This CDR3 contains 18 residues. V lost 0 bases to trimming and J lost 7 bases, with 23 bases between them. From germline, CDR1 is SGHDT and CDR2 YYEEEE. The CDR3: CASSLDRGPAGAVNEQFF. The CDR3 bases are TGTGCCAGCAGCTTGGACAGGGGGCCAGCGGGAGCCGTGAATGAGCAGTTCTTC.

This clone was seen a single time. V and J are TRBV10-1 and TRBJ2-7; no firm D call. The V end lost 5 bases, the J end lost 4 bases, and 9 bases lay between the germline ends. The germline gives CDR1 WNHNN, CDR2 SYGVQD (reference sequence). The CDR3 has 12 residues. CDR3 DNA sequence: TGCGCCAGCAGTAAAGAGAATTACGAGCAGTACTTC. Residues: CASSKENYEQYF.

This rearrangement joins TRBV6-5 to TRBJ1-2; D may be TRBD1 (5 bases). The CDR3 spans 13 residues. Germline CDR1 is MNHEY and CDR2 is SVGAGI. V dropped 2 bases and J dropped 4 bases, with 8 bases sitting between them. CDR3 protein: CASSYKQAYGYTF. The CDR3 DNA sequence: TGTGCCAGCAGTTACAAACAGGCCTATGGCTACACCTTC.

The chain carries TRBV28 and TRBJ2-5, with D unclear. V was pared by 5 bases and J by 2 bases, with 6 bases between. The germline V gene has CDR1 MDHEN and CDR2 SYDVKM. This CDR3 is 12 amino acids long. The CDR3 sequence: CASSPGQETQYF. DNA of the CDR3: TGTGCCAGCAGTCCGGGTCAAGAGACCCAGTACTTC. Full variable domain (outside the CDR3, taken from reference TRBV28 and TRBJ2-5): DVKVTQSSRYLVKRTGEKVFLECVQDMDHENMFWYRQDPGLGLRLIYFSYDVKMKEKGDIPEGYSVSREKKERFSLILESASTNQTSMYLCASSPGQETQYFGPGTRLLVL.

The CDR3 coding sequence is TGTGCCATCAGTGAGTCCGGGACAGGGTCGAACGAGCAGTACTTC. Amino acids: CAISESGTGSNEQYF. The chain joins TRBV10-3 to TRBJ2-7, with 9 bases that match TRBD1. In germline, CDR1 is ENHRY, CDR2 SYGVKD. The CDR3 consists of 15 residues. V trimming: 0 bases; J trimming: 5 bases; junction bases outside the gene matches: 5.

This clone was seen only a few times. The V gene is TRBV10-2, the J gene TRBJ2-2, with TRBD1 as a possible D gene (5 bases). This CDR3 comprises 15 residues. The V gene's germline CDR1 is WSHSY and CDR2 SAAADI. The germline V and J ends were trimmed by 8 bases and 3 bases, with 16 bases remaining between them. The DNA for the CDR3 is TGCGCCAGCCGCAGAGGAGAAGGGGACACCGGGGAGCTGTTTTTT. It encodes CASRRGEGDTGELFF.

The chain employs TRBV15 and TRBJ1-1; 11 bases line up with TRBD1. The junction had 6 bases not matched to a gene; V was cut back by 2 bases and J by 4 bases. The CDR3 extends over 16 amino acids. Germline CDR1 and CDR2: LNHNV and YYDKDF (reference sequence). The chain's CDR3 is CATSRWGTGGSTEAFF. CDR3 coding DNA: TGTGCCACCAGCAGATGGGGGACAGGGGGGAGCACTGAAGCTTTCTTT.

The chain is built from TRBV27 and TRBJ1-1, with D possibly TRBD1 on 6 matching bases. V was clipped by 5 bases and J by 9 bases, with 10 bases between them. Germline V CDR1 and CDR2: MNHEY, SMNVEV (reference sequence). The CDR3 loop spans 11 amino acids. This CDR3 is CASSVGHKAFF. As DNA, the CDR3 is TGTGCCAGCAGTGTGGGACATAAAGCTTTCTTT.

V is TRBV28 and J is TRBJ2-1, with 12 bases that match TRBD2. This CDR3 region has 18 residues. Germline CDR1 MDHEN, CDR2 SYDVKM. Trimming cost V 5 bases and J 5 bases; bases outside gene matches: 13. The CDR3 DNA is TGTGCCAGCAGTCGTCTTCCCCGGACTAGCGGGACCAACAATGAGCAGTTCTTC. Protein: CASSRLPRTSGTNNEQFF.

This chain joins TRBV4-2 and TRBJ2-7, with TRBD2 matching over 9 bases. In germline, CDR1 is LGHNA, CDR2 YNFKEQ. Trimming at V came to 2 bases and at J to 3 bases, leaving 2 bases not matched to a gene. The CDR3 is 14 residues long. The DNA for the CDR3 is TGTGCCAGCAGCCAACTTAGCGGGAGCTACGAGCAGTACTTC. Translation: CASSQLSGSYEQYF.

The rearrangement uses TRBV7-8 and TRBJ2-3; TRBD1 agrees at 11 bases. Germline-derived CDR1 and CDR2 are SGHVS and FQNEAQ. V dropped 2 bases and J dropped 2; count of bases not matched to a gene: 9. The CDR3 covers 18 residues. In DNA, the CDR3 is TGTGCCAGCAGCTTATCCGGGACAGGGGGTACTGACACAGATACGCAGTATTTT. It translates to CASSLSGTGGTDTDTQYF.

The rearrangement joins TRBV4-3 to TRBJ2-1, with TRBD2 identical over 12 bases. V shed 5 bases, J shed 5 bases, and the junction held 16 bases outside the gene matches. Germline CDR1 is LGHNA and CDR2 is YSLEER. CDR3 length equals 19 residues. The CDR3 DNA reads TGCGCCAGCAGCAGACGACTCGAGACTAGCGGGAGCCCTCACAATGAGCAGTTCTTC. Amino acid sequence: CASSRRLETSGSPHNEQFF.

The V call is TRBV19, the J call TRBJ2-7, with TRBD1 matching over 7 bases. J gave up 0 bases and V 6 bases, and 5 bases lay outside the gene matches. The CDR3 totals 14 residues. Germline-derived CDR1 and CDR2 are LNHDA and SQIVND (reference sequence). CDR3: CASSGQVDSYEQYF. The CDR3 DNA is TGTGCCAGTAGCGGACAGGTCGACTCCTACGAGCAGTACTTC.

The chain employs TRBV28 and TRBJ1-1; D not certain. From germline, CDR1 is MDHEN and CDR2 SYDVKM. The CDR3 has 12 amino acids. Trimming pared 7 bases from V and 5 bases from J, leaving 11 bases between. CDR3 protein: CASKIGRTEAFF. The DNA of the CDR3 is TGTGCCAGCAAAATCGGGAGAACTGAAGCTTTCTTT.

Regarding this clone: Different DNA sequences within this sample yield the same CDR3. This CDR3 is CASGTSGREDTQYF. The CDR3 bases are TGTGCCAGCGGGACTAGCGGGAGAGAGGATACGCAGTATTTT. The V call is TRBV2, the J call TRBJ2-3, with TRBD2 identical over 14 bases. CDR1 and CDR2 from the germline V gene are SNHLY and FYNNEI. J was trimmed by 6 bases and V by 8 bases; bases with no gene match: 4. The CDR3 totals 14 residues.

V and J are TRBV11-2 and TRBJ2-1; perhaps TRBD2 as D (5 bases). V was clipped by 5 bases and J by 0 bases, with 11 bases between them. The CDR3 consists of 15 residues. Germline CDR1 is SGHAT and CDR2 is FQNNGV. CDR3 nucleotides: TGTGCCAGCAGCGAAAGAGGGAGCTCCTACAATGAGCAGTTCTTC. It is translated as CASSERGSSYNEQFF.

V and J are TRBV11-2 and TRBJ2-5; D is undetermined. Germline CDR1 SGHAT, CDR2 FQNNGV. The germline V and J ends were trimmed by 3 bases and 2 bases, with 16 bases remaining between them. The CDR3 totals 16 residues. The CDR3 coding sequence is TGTGCCAGCAGCTTGACGTATTTCGTAGGACAAGAGACCCAGTACTTC. It yields the protein CASSLTYFVGQETQYF.

To note about this clone: At one end the junction does not follow the germline gene, possibly because of a read error. The CDR3: CASSLAFSYEQYF. CDR3 in DNA: TGTGCCAGCAGCCTAGCTTTCTCCTACGAGCAGTACTTC. The chain recombines TRBV7-9 with TRBJ2-7, with D tentatively TRBD2 (5 bases). Germline V lookup: CDR1 SEHNR, CDR2 FQNEAQ (reference sequence). The CDR3 has 13 amino acids.

The genes are TRBV5-4 and TRBJ1-2, with D tentatively TRBD1 (5 bases). V lost 4 bases, J lost 5 bases, and 12 bases lay in between. The CDR3 is made up of 13 amino acids. Germline CDR1 and CDR2: SGHNT and YYREEE (reference sequence). CDR3 region: CASSTGRDYGYTF. CDR3 sequence (DNA): TGTGCCAGCAGCACGGGACGGGATTATGGCTACACCTTC.

The chain combines TRBV25-1 with TRBJ2-2; D remains ambiguous. Germline V CDR1 and CDR2: MGHDK, SYGVNS. The CDR3 covers 12 residues. V was pared by 7 bases and J by 0 bases, with 3 bases between. CDR3 nucleotides: TGTGCCAGCAAACCGAACACCGGGGAGCTGTTTTTT. The encoded protein is CASKPNTGELFF.

For the CDR3, the DNA is TGTGCCAGCAGCCCTACTAGCGGGAGGTCGGATGAGCAGTTCTTC. Its protein is CASSPTSGRSDEQFF. V is TRBV7-3 and J is TRBJ2-1; 12 bases are shared with TRBD2. The CDR3 length is 15 residues. The junction had 7 bases not matched to a gene; V was cut back by 5 bases and J by 8 bases. Germline CDR1 reads SGHTA; CDR2 reads FQGTGA.

The chain links TRBV30 to TRBJ1-1; no definite D call. Germline CDR1 reads GTSNPN; CDR2 reads SVGIG (reference sequence). The CDR3 is made up of 11 amino acids. V lost 4 bases, J lost 5 bases, and 8 bases lay in between. The CDR3 bases are TGTGCCTGGACGCGGGGAACTGAAGCTTTCTTT. It specifies CAWTRGTEAFF.

The gene calls are TRBV27 and TRBJ1-1; D unresolved. Trimming took 5 bases from V and 1 from J, leaving 17 bases between them. The CDR3 sequence is 16 residues long. Germline-derived CDR1 and CDR2 are MNHEY and SMNVEV (reference sequence). CDR3 in DNA: TGTGCCAGCAGTCCCCCCCCCACGAAGAGGAACACTGAAGCTTTCTTT. This encodes CASSPPPTKRNTEAFF.

V is TRBV6-5 and J is TRBJ2-5; TRBD2 is a possible D gene (5 bases). This CDR3 has 14 residues. CDR1 and CDR2 from the germline V gene are MNHEY and SVGAGI. Trimming took 3 bases from V and 3 from J, leaving 11 bases between them. The CDR3 loop is CASSYDGAEETQYF. In nucleotides, the CDR3 is TGTGCCAGCAGTTATGACGGAGCGGAAGAGACCCAGTACTTC.